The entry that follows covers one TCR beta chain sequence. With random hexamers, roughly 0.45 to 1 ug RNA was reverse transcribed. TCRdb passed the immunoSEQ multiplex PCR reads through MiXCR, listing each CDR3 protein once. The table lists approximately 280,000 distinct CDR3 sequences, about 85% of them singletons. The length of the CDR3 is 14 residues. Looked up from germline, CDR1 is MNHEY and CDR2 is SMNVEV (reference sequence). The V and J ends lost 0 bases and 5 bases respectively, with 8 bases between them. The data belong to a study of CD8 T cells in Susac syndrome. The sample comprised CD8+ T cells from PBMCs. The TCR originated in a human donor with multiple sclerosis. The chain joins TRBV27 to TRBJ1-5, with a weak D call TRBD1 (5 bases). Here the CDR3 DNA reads TGTGCCAGCAGTTTATCAGGGGTCCATCAGCCCCAGCATTTT. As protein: CASSLSGVHQPQHF.